This T cell receptor beta chain was retrieved from a study of T cell responses to AZD1222 COVID-19 vaccine. Study-wide findings and caveats: Increases in Spike-specific TCR breadth and depth were seen after two AZD1222 doses. There were vaccine-associated CD4 TCRs across spike, dominant at 160-218 and 743-854. Targets within unmutated variant regions were reportedly found for nearly half of spike-specific TCRs.

V was pared by 3 bases and J by 7 bases, with 6 bases between. Germline V gives CDR1 SGHTA, CDR2 FQGNSA. CDR3 length: 11 amino acids. Repertoires were generated with immunoSEQ multiplex PCR, while TCRdb's copy carries only in-frame clones and drops some. The table records 240,000 or so clones, more than 85% of them present only once. With regard to this clone: Its antigen is not known.

The source is an adult in good health. V gene TRBV7-2 combines with J gene TRBJ1-2; D remains unclear. Material: peripheral blood, obtained on day 0 of AZD1222 vaccination. The CDR3 DNA is TGTGCCAGCAGCTTTATATCTGGCTACACCTTC. Its translation: CASSFISGYTF.